This T cell receptor (beta chain) stems from a study of blood T cell repertoires in COVID-19. Background on the study: The United States, Italy and Spain supplied acute and convalescent COVID-19 samples.

The age range of participants was about 18 to 100 years, with residence in under 30 US areas. A COVID-19 case was met by exposed participants within 2 weeks before study entry. Original data processing: Scientists estimated how many nucleated cells there were by amplifying reference gene primers. TCRdb's table, derived via immunoSEQ multiplex PCR, lists solely in-frame clones and lacks some. For V, J and clone size, that table is used; D and trimming come from the DNA. Of roughly 200,000 clones in the sample, less than 90% were seen once. This CDR3 comprises 16 residues. The V gene lost 5 bases and the J gene lost 7 bases, with 21 bases spanning the gap. Germline lookup yields CDR1 SGHVS and CDR2 FQNEAQ.

The sequenced sample consisted of PBMCs or T cells enriched from blood (not recorded which). The receptor's source is a woman in her 30s who had been exposed to COVID-19. V gene TRBV7-8 combines with J gene TRBJ2-1; TRBD2 might be the D (7 bases). CDR3 sequence: CASSPSGGGLGNEQFF. DNA for the CDR3: TGTGCCAGCAGCCCATCTGGGGGGGGCCTGGGGAATGAGCAGTTCTTC.